This entry describes one T cell receptor beta chain. Its antigen is unknown. In germline, CDR1 is SEHNR, CDR2 FQNEAQ (reference sequence). This CDR3 is 13 amino acids long. Trimming stripped 9 bases from V and 4 bases from J, with 16 bases between. This sample was taken from a study of T cell repertoires in cytomegalovirus infection. Study-level background: Used in the study were CMV epitopes, some recently identified and HLA-C-restricted, others well-studied and HLA-B-restricted. An indication of both CMV infection and matching HLA type came from public TCR beta signatures.

TCRdb ran MiXCR on the reads and lists one entry per CDR3 protein. The sample holds approximately 590,000 distinct CDR3 sequences, 40% seen once. Study-wide results and caveats: Adding up the frequency of public TCR beta families identified people who carried CMV plus the relevant HLA. Clonotypes of TCR beta that were HLA-C-restricted and CMV-specific dominated the ex vivo response.

The gene calls are TRBV7-9 and TRBJ2-7; maybe TRBD1 (7 bases). This material consisted of cultured PBMCs, taken from culture after CMV antigen stimulation. The source of this sequence is a human donor in good health (CMV status not recorded). Some clones in this sample may be carry-over from other donors' samples. CDR3 region: CASSGGTAYEQYF. CDR3 nucleotide sequence: TGTGCCAGTAGTGGGGGGACAGCTTACGAGCAGTACTTC.